These T cell receptor beta chains were read from a single sample in a study of blood T cell repertoires in COVID-19. Data came from immunoSEQ multiplex PCR; TCRdb stores just in-frame clones and leaves some out. The data contain some 50,000 clones, roughly 86% of them singletons. The sequenced material came from peripheral blood. These receptors originate from a man aged 35-49 years with active COVID-19. Both conserved end residues are trimmed from each CDR3. Each record gives: clone size, V gene, J gene, CDR3 protein. Clone size is not always given. Where it is, it says once, few, many or a class for expanded clones.

abundance: .; v_gene: TRBV29-1; j_gene: TRBJ2-2; CDR3aa: SGLRGSNTGELF
abundance: .; v_gene: TRBV27; j_gene: TRBJ1-5; CDR3aa: ASTGQGGDQPQH
abundance: .; v_gene: TRBV7-8; j_gene: TRBJ2-7; CDR3aa: ASSFGRTTYEQY
abundance: .; v_gene: TRBV29-1; j_gene: TRBJ1-4; CDR3aa: SVGVGTGGEKLF
abundance: .; v_gene: TRBV6-5; j_gene: TRBJ2-7; CDR3aa: ASRDGQGREQY
abundance: .; v_gene: TRBV3-1/TRBV3-2; j_gene: TRBJ2-7; CDR3aa: ASSQGPPSSGSYEQY
abundance: .; v_gene: TRBV12-3/TRBV12-4; j_gene: TRBJ2-7; CDR3aa: ASTTLGGIEQY
abundance: .; v_gene: TRBV11-2; j_gene: TRBJ2-1; CDR3aa: ASSLDQGSPSGSANEQF
abundance: once; v_gene: TRBV19; j_gene: TRBJ2-2; CDR3aa: ASIPAGRWGTGELF
abundance: medium-sized; v_gene: TRBV28; j_gene: TRBJ1-5; CDR3aa: ASSLFVGAQGASNQPQH
abundance: .; v_gene: TRBV19; j_gene: TRBJ1-1; CDR3aa: ASRRQGQNTEAF
abundance: .; v_gene: TRBV14; j_gene: TRBJ2-1; CDR3aa: ASSQVRGSYNEQF
abundance: .; v_gene: TRBV27; j_gene: TRBJ1-2; CDR3aa: ASSLGGNYGYT
abundance: .; v_gene: TRBV30; j_gene: TRBJ1-5; CDR3aa: AWSVGEIDQPQH
abundance: .; v_gene: TRBV6-2/TRBV6-3; j_gene: TRBJ1-1; CDR3aa: ASSHTRRGGVYRGNTEAF
abundance: .; v_gene: TRBV6-2/TRBV6-3; j_gene: TRBJ1-1; CDR3aa: ASSPRGGEAF
abundance: .; v_gene: TRBV18; j_gene: TRBJ2-3; CDR3aa: ASSHGVQGRTDTQY
abundance: .; v_gene: TRBV24-1; j_gene: TRBJ2-7; CDR3aa: ATSDLDRGVEQY
abundance: .; v_gene: TRBV7-6; j_gene: TRBJ2-7; CDR3aa: ASSRGTSGGYYEQY
abundance: .; v_gene: TRBV5-1; j_gene: TRBJ2-1; CDR3aa: ASSAAAEAEQF
abundance: .; v_gene: TRBV4-1; j_gene: TRBJ1-4; CDR3aa: ASSQYRGNEKLF
abundance: .; v_gene: TRBV11-2; j_gene: TRBJ2-1; CDR3aa: ASSPGAGEQF
abundance: .; v_gene: TRBV5-6; j_gene: TRBJ2-3; CDR3aa: ASPGGVTDTQY
abundance: .; v_gene: TRBV3-1/TRBV3-2; j_gene: TRBJ1-2; CDR3aa: ASSQEAGRYYGYT
abundance: .; v_gene: TRBV29-1; j_gene: TRBJ2-7; CDR3aa: SVESGETNYEQY
abundance: .; v_gene: TRBV7-8; j_gene: TRBJ1-2; CDR3aa: ASSMDRVYGYT
abundance: .; v_gene: TRBV7-9; j_gene: TRBJ1-1; CDR3aa: ASIFMNTEAF
abundance: .; v_gene: TRBV9; j_gene: TRBJ1-2; CDR3aa: GQGNYGYT
abundance: .; v_gene: TRBV30; j_gene: TRBJ1-5; CDR3aa: AWSVKDRVPQH
abundance: .; v_gene: TRBV6-5; j_gene: TRBJ2-2; CDR3aa: ASDRGSTGELF
abundance: .; v_gene: TRBV24-1; j_gene: TRBJ2-1; CDR3aa: ATSIGGRDEQF
abundance: .; v_gene: TRBV6-5; j_gene: TRBJ2-7; CDR3aa: ASTPGSSYEQY
abundance: .; v_gene: TRBV7-8; j_gene: TRBJ1-6; CDR3aa: ASSFVSSYNSPLH
abundance: .; v_gene: TRBV19; j_gene: TRBJ2-7; CDR3aa: ASSTRYSGTASYEQY
abundance: .; v_gene: TRBV19; j_gene: TRBJ1-4; CDR3aa: ASSDTQLNNEKLF
abundance: .; v_gene: TRBV5-4; j_gene: TRBJ1-4; CDR3aa: ASSPGTGGVYNEKLF
abundance: few; v_gene: TRBV19; j_gene: TRBJ1-1; CDR3aa: ASSIGRGPNTEAF
abundance: .; v_gene: TRBV27; j_gene: TRBJ1-2; CDR3aa: ASRGEGADGYT
abundance: .; v_gene: TRBV9; j_gene: TRBJ2-3; CDR3aa: ASSPTLGLGLDTQY
abundance: .; v_gene: TRBV9; j_gene: TRBJ1-4; CDR3aa: ASSESGATNEKLF
abundance: .; v_gene: TRBV5-1; j_gene: TRBJ1-2; CDR3aa: ASSPGQGIGYT
abundance: .; v_gene: TRBV7-2; j_gene: TRBJ2-1; CDR3aa: ASSLEGRGIYNEQF
abundance: .; v_gene: TRBV18; j_gene: TRBJ2-2; CDR3aa: ASSYTGELF
abundance: .; v_gene: TRBV7-9; j_gene: TRBJ1-5; CDR3aa: ASSLDSQPQH
abundance: .; v_gene: TRBV27; j_gene: TRBJ2-7; CDR3aa: ASSSRGTSLLREQY
abundance: .; v_gene: TRBV28; j_gene: TRBJ1-1; CDR3aa: ASSLSSGGTEAF
abundance: .; v_gene: TRBV7-6; j_gene: TRBJ1-5; CDR3aa: ASSFSGNQPQH
abundance: .; v_gene: TRBV5-4; j_gene: TRBJ2-3; CDR3aa: ASSRPDRGSTDTQY
abundance: .; v_gene: TRBV20-1; j_gene: TRBJ1-1; CDR3aa: SASVDSVIDGDTEAF
abundance: .; v_gene: TRBV9; j_gene: TRBJ2-1; CDR3aa: ASSQGGESVNEQF
abundance: .; v_gene: TRBV7-9; j_gene: TRBJ1-2; CDR3aa: ASSARQGSWGYT
abundance: once; v_gene: TRBV9; j_gene: TRBJ1-2; CDR3aa: ATSSGQGAGYT
abundance: once; v_gene: TRBV29-1; j_gene: TRBJ1-1; CDR3aa: SVRDTAKTEAF